The 22 T cell receptor beta chains below were found in one sample sequenced in a study of cytomegalovirus exposure and HLA in healthy donors. The PCR had 60 Vbeta and 13 Jbeta primers. TCRdb's copy holds only in-frame clones and misses some; the assay was immunoSEQ multiplex PCR. The table includes 76,000 or so clones, approximately 81% detected once. The sample taken for sequencing was PBMCs. Receptors originate from a woman in her forties in good health and CMV-seropositive.

This chain uses TRBV7-9 with TRBJ2-3; 10 bases fit TRBD2. This CDR3 spans 16 amino acids. V shed 5 bases, J shed 1 base, and the junction held 6 bases outside the gene matches. Germline loops: CDR1 SEHNR, CDR2 FQNEAQ (reference sequence). The CDR3 is CASSELAGSRTDTQYF. CDR3 coding DNA: TGTGCCAGCAGCGAACTAGCGGGGAGCCGCACAGATACGCAGTATTTT.

This rearrangement joins TRBV5-6 to TRBJ2-5; 8 nucleotides match TRBD1. Near its end, the DNA agrees better with TRBJ2-7, so the J call may be wrong. The germline CDR1 and CDR2 sequences are SGHDT and YYEEEE. The CDR3 is 14 residues long. The CDR3 nucleotides are TGTGCCAGCAGCTTAGGGACAGGCTTCTACGAGCAGTACTTC. It codes for CASSLGTGFYEQYF.

The chain joins TRBV28 to TRBJ1-2; D remains unclear. There are 12 residues in the CDR3. Germline V CDR1 and CDR2: MDHEN, SYDVKM. V lost 3 bases to trimming and J lost 3 bases, with 5 bases between them. The CDR3 spells CASSFTDYGYTF. Written as DNA, the CDR3 is TGTGCCAGCAGTTTTACGGACTATGGCTACACCTTC.

The rearrangement joins TRBV7-3 to TRBJ2-1, with 10 bases identical to TRBD1. CDR1 is SGHTA, CDR2 FQGTGA, per germline. V dropped 1 base and J dropped 5; count of bases not matched to a gene: 2. The CDR3 has 15 amino acids. CDR3 protein: CASSLRQGADNEQFF. CDR3 nucleotides: TGTGCCAGCAGCTTAAGACAGGGGGCAGACAATGAGCAGTTCTTC.

V gene TRBV11-2 combines with J gene TRBJ1-2, with D possibly matching TRBD1 (5 bases). The CDR3 sequence is 16 residues long. V lost 0 bases and J 4 bases, leaving 15 bases between the germline ends. In germline, CDR1 is SGHAT, CDR2 FQNNGV. In DNA, the CDR3 is TGTGCCAGCAGCTTAGATCTCAGGGCGCGGTCCTATGGCTACACCTTC. This translates into CASSLDLRARSYGYTF.

The chain combines TRBV5-1 with TRBJ2-5; D might be TRBD1 (6 bases). This CDR3 region has 15 residues. Germline-derived CDR1 and CDR2 are SGHRS and YFSETQ. The V end was cut by 2 bases, the J end by 2 bases, with 13 bases between. The DNA for the CDR3 is TGCGCCAGCAGCTTTGAAGGTGACAGGCAAGAGACCCAGTACTTC. Its translation: CASSFEGDRQETQYF.

With respect to this clone: An end of the junction differs from the germline gene, which may be a read error. The chain links TRBV14 to TRBJ2-3, with TRBD2 matching 8 bases. Per the germline V gene, CDR1 is SGHDN and CDR2 is FVKESK. The CDR3 covers 17 residues. For the CDR3, the DNA is TGTGCCAGCAACCAAGGGAACGGGGGGGCCTACACAGATACGCAGTATTTT. Translation: CASNQGNGGAYTDTQYF. The full variable domain, its missing parts supplied by reference TRBV14 and TRBJ2-3, is EAGVTQFPSHSVIEKGQTVTLRCDPISGHDNLYWYRRVMGKEIKFLLHFVKESKQDESGMPNNRFLAERTGGTYSTLKVQPAELEDSGVYFCASNQGNGGAYTDTQYFGPGTRLTVL.

This clone has just one count. Within the sample, other DNA sequences also encode this same CDR3. This rearrangement joins TRBV30 to TRBJ1-2; 7 bases fit TRBD1. J gave up 8 bases and V 2 bases, and 2 bases lay outside the gene matches. This CDR3 is 11 amino acids long. Germline V gives CDR1 GTSNPN, CDR2 SVGIG (reference sequence). The CDR3 DNA reads TGTGCCTGGAGTCCAGGGGGGGGCTACACCTTC. Its protein product is CAWSPGGGYTF.

The V call is TRBV19, the J call TRBJ1-2; 7 positions match TRBD1. The CDR3 extends over 14 amino acids. With V trimmed by 1 base and J by 2 bases, 1 base remained unmatched. The germline CDR1 and CDR2 sequences are LNHDA and SQIVND (reference sequence). The CDR3 loop reads CASSIGTGNYGYTF. Here the CDR3 DNA reads TGTGCCAGTAGTATAGGGACAGGCAACTATGGCTACACCTTC.

The chain employs TRBV30 and TRBJ1-5; 7 bases are shared with TRBD1. The CDR3 totals 14 residues. The germline gives CDR1 GTSNPN, CDR2 SVGIG (reference sequence). V lost 2 bases, J lost 3 bases, and 4 bases stayed unmatched. This chain's CDR3 is CAWSKGQNNQPQHF. In DNA, the CDR3 is TGTGCCTGGAGTAAGGGACAGAACAATCAGCCCCAGCATTTT.

V usage is TRBV10-3 and J usage is TRBJ1-2, with 10 bases aligning to TRBD1. V lost 0 bases, J lost 6 bases, and 1 base stayed unmatched. This CDR3 contains 14 residues. CDR1 is ENHRY and CDR2 is SYGVKD in the germline V gene. CDR3 sequence reads: CAISESDRGHGYTF. Written as DNA, the CDR3 is TGTGCCATCAGTGAGTCTGACAGGGGGCATGGCTACACCTTC.

In its sample, this clone was seen once. The genes are TRBV7-2 and TRBJ1-5, with D tentatively TRBD1 (5 bases). Trimming left V 4 bases short and J 2 bases short, with 15 bases between. Germline V CDR1 and CDR2: SGHTA, FQGNSA. This CDR3 region has 16 residues. The CDR3 protein is CASSSLGGRGNQPQHF. Here the CDR3 DNA reads TGTGCCAGCAGCTCGCTGGGGGGTAGGGGCAATCAGCCCCAGCATTTT.

The chain combines TRBV28 with TRBJ1-5; D not resolved. Trimming took off 2 bases at V and 0 bases at J, with 5 bases between the two ends. The CDR3 has 14 amino acids. CDR1 MDHEN and CDR2 SYDVKM come from the germline V gene. CDR3 DNA sequence: TGTGCCAGCAGTTTAGGCCTTAGCAATCAGCCCCAGCATTTT. Its protein is CASSLGLSNQPQHF.

The chain has TRBV7-8 and TRBJ1-1; maybe TRBD1 (6 bases). This CDR3 is built from 15 residues. Germline V gene lookup returns CDR1 SGHVS and CDR2 FQNEAQ. Trimming stripped 5 bases from V and 0 bases from J, with 13 bases between. The CDR3 protein is CASSPRTEMNTEAFF. CDR3 coding DNA: TGTGCCAGCAGCCCACGGACAGAAATGAACACTGAAGCTTTCTTT. Full variable domain (missing parts from reference TRBV7-8 and TRBJ1-1): GAGVSQSPRYKVAKRGQDVALRCDPISGHVSLFWYQQALGQGPEFLTYFQNEAQLDKSGLPSDRFFAERPEGSVSTLKIQRTQQEDSAVYLCASSPRTEMNTEAFFGQGTRLTVV.

The CDR3 here is CASSLGGDSYEQYF. In DNA, the CDR3 is TGTGCCAGCAGCTTGGGGGGGGACTCCTACGAGCAGTACTTC. J is TRBJ2-7 and V is TRBV5-6, with D possibly matching TRBD2 (6 bases). Trimming took off 0 bases at V and 0 bases at J, with 7 bases between the two ends. This CDR3 comprises 14 residues. The V gene's germline CDR1 is SGHDT and CDR2 YYEEEE.

The table lists this clone with a count of one. A read error is possible here, since a much larger clone lies one base away. The chain joins TRBV25-1 to TRBJ2-1; tentative D call: TRBD2 (5 bases). Germline V lookup: CDR1 MGHDK, CDR2 SYGVNS. Trimming removed 6 bases at V and 4 bases at J, with 7 bases between. The CDR3 spans 12 residues. The CDR3 DNA follows: TGTGCCAGCAGACGGGGTTACAATGAGCAGTTCTTC. Translated: CASRRGYNEQFF.

V is TRBV28 and J is TRBJ1-3; 12 nucleotides agree with TRBD1. The J segment lost 0 bases and the V segment lost 6 bases, leaving 12 bases of the junction unmatched. The CDR3 runs 19 residues. CDR1 MDHEN and CDR2 SYDVKM come from the germline V gene. The CDR3 region is CASRTTGTGGFSSGNTIYF. CDR3 bases: TGTGCCAGCAGAACTACCGGGACAGGGGGCTTCAGCTCTGGAAACACCATATATTTT.

The CDR3 sequence is CASSEQGPTSTDTQYF. The CDR3 DNA follows: TGTGCCAGCAGCGAACAGGGGCCTACTAGCACAGATACGCAGTATTTT. This rearrangement joins TRBV9 to TRBJ2-3, with 7 bases that match TRBD1. From germline, CDR1 is SGDLS and CDR2 YYNGEE. The CDR3 is 16 residues long. J gave up 0 bases and V 3 bases, and 7 bases lay outside the gene matches. The full variable domain, in which reference TRBV9 and TRBJ2-3 provide the parts outside the CDR3, is DSGVTQTPKHLITATGQRVTLRCSPRSGDLSVYWYQQSLDQGLQFLIQYYNGEERAKGNILERFSAQQFPDLHSELNLSSLELGDSALYFCASSEQGPTSTDTQYFGPGTRLTVL.

V is TRBV20-1 and J is TRBJ2-4; D gene uncertain. The CDR3 loop spans 11 amino acids. The V and J ends lost 3 bases and 5 bases respectively, with 5 bases between them. Germline loops: CDR1 DFQATT, CDR2 SNEGSKA (reference sequence). CDR3 sequence reads: CSASSENIQYF. Here the CDR3 DNA reads TGCAGTGCTAGCTCCGAAAACATTCAGTACTTC.

The CDR3: CATGTVSYEQYF. For the CDR3, the DNA is TGTGCCACTGGGACTGTCTCCTACGAGCAGTACTTC. V gene TRBV6-1 combines with J gene TRBJ2-5; D is perhaps TRBD2 (6 bases). The DNA matches TRBJ2-7 better at its end, which makes the J call doubtful. Looked up from germline, CDR1 is MNHNS and CDR2 is SASEGT. The CDR3 totals 12 residues.

The CDR3 nucleotides are TGTGCCAGCAGTGAAGCTCGCCCACAGGTGAACACCGGGGAGCTGTTTTTT. Translating gives CASSEARPQVNTGELFF. The chain links TRBV2 to TRBJ2-2, with D possibly matching TRBD1 (5 bases). The CDR3 has 17 residues. V lost 0 bases and J 1 base, leaving 12 bases between the germline ends. Germline CDR1 reads SNHLY; CDR2 reads FYNNEI.

This chain links TRBV13 with TRBJ1-5, with 7 nucleotides matching TRBD1. Germline values: CDR1 PRHDT, CDR2 FYEKMQ (reference sequence). CDR3 length: 15 amino acids. Trimming cost V 5 bases and J 3 bases; bases outside gene matches: 7. As DNA, the CDR3 is TGTGCCAGCAGCCGCGGGACAGCAGTCAATCAGCCCCAGCATTTT. Protein product: CASSRGTAVNQPQHF.